This T cell receptor (beta chain) appears in the sequencing data of a study of blood T cell repertoires in COVID-19. Across the whole study: Sample material is recorded as cDNA or gDNA derived from T cells, B-cell-depleted T cells, or PBMCs.

While infection was still active, Seattle patients were enrolled and then followed longitudinally. CDR1 SGHRS and CDR2 YFSETQ come from the germline V gene. This CDR3 comprises 16 residues. Trimming cost V 0 bases and J 4 bases; bases outside gene matches: 8. Original processing methods: Quantification of nucleated cells was approximated via reference gene primer amplification. Assay used: immunoSEQ multiplex PCR; TCRdb lists only in-frame clones, some missing. The V and J calls and clone size were taken over from that table, and D and trimming were inferred from the DNA. The table records 130,000 or so clones, roughly 86% of them present only once.

V usage is TRBV5-1 and J usage is TRBJ2-3; 7 nucleotides line up with TRBD2. The sequencing sample was made of peripheral blood. This TCR was recovered from a woman in her sixties or seventies with COVID-19, enrolled during active disease. The CDR3 loop is CASSLATAGEADTQYF. Written as DNA, the CDR3 is TGCGCCAGCAGCTTGGCCACGGCGGGGGAGGCAGATACGCAGTATTTT.